This passage covers 19 T cell receptor beta chains from one sample sequenced in a study of T cells in Graves' hyperthyroidism and ophthalmopathy. Amplified TCR beta CDR3 regions came from RNA transcripts. The TCR CDR3 was amplified in a first-round RT-PCR using the HTBI primer set. One entry per CDR3 protein results from TCRdb running MiXCR on the multiplex PCR reads. The table shows about 580,000 distinct CDR3 sequences, with about 15% occurring only once. Sequencing was done on a sample of blood. These receptors were taken from a woman in her twenties or thirties with Graves' hyperthyroidism that later progressed to Graves' ophthalmopathy.

This clonotype has a count of ten or more. The rearrangement links TRBV7-9 to TRBJ2-5; possibly TRBD1 for D (6 bases). In germline, CDR1 is SEHNR, CDR2 FQNEAQ (reference sequence). V was cut by 1 base and J by 3 bases, with 15 bases left in between. This CDR3 has 16 amino acids. This CDR3 is CASSLVWAGAKETQYF. The DNA for the CDR3 is TGTGCCAGCAGCTTAGTCTGGGCAGGGGCTAAAGAGACCCAGTACTTC.

This clonotype has at least ten counts. The chain uses TRBV11-2 and TRBJ1-1; the D is unclear. From germline, CDR1 is SGHAT and CDR2 FQNNGV. V was pared by 0 bases and J by 5 bases, with 7 bases between. This CDR3 is 13 amino acids long. The CDR3 spells CASSLEVGTEAFF. CDR3 sequence (DNA): TGTGCCAGCAGCTTAGAGGTCGGGACTGAAGCTTTCTTT.

The chain employs TRBV28 and TRBJ1-4; D uncertain. Germline values: CDR1 MDHEN, CDR2 SYDVKM. The CDR3 totals 13 residues. V dropped 4 bases and J dropped 5 bases, with 8 bases sitting between them. In nucleotides, the CDR3 is TGTGCCAGCAGTTATCCAGAGAATGAAAAACTGTTTTTT. Amino acid sequence: CASSYPENEKLFF.

The gene calls are TRBV3-1 and TRBJ2-3, with TRBD2 matching over 10 bases. The germline gives CDR1 LGHDT, CDR2 YNNKEL (reference sequence). V lost 0 bases and J lost 4; bases outside the gene matches: 10. The CDR3 spans 18 residues. The CDR3, as DNA: TGTGCCAGCAGCCAAGAAGTGGTACTAGCGGGGATCGCAGATACGCAGTATTTT. It encodes CASSQEVVLAGIADTQYF.

Remarks on this clonotype: A much larger clonotype is one base distant, so this may be a read error. The chain links TRBV30 to TRBJ2-1; weak D call: TRBD2 (5 bases). CDR1 is GTSNPN, CDR2 SVGIG, per germline (reference sequence). This CDR3 is 18 amino acids long. The CDR3 DNA sequence: TGTGCCTGGAGTCAGGAGAGCGCGAGGGCGCACTCCTACAATGAGCAGCTCTTC. Encoded protein: CAWSQESARAHSYNEQLF.

In this sample, this clonotype turned up many times. The chain has TRBV3-1 and TRBJ2-5, with 12 bases aligning to TRBD2. Germline V gene data show CDR1 as LGHDT and CDR2 as YNNKEL (reference sequence). J lost 3 bases, V lost 1 base, and 3 bases had no gene match. The CDR3 consists of 16 residues. CDR3 DNA: TGTGCCAGCAGCCAAGGGCGGACTAGCGGGAAAGAGACCCAGTACTTC. It yields the protein CASSQGRTSGKETQYF.

This clonotype was seen at least ten times. The genes are TRBV24-1 and TRBJ2-5; the match to TRBD1 covers 8 bases. Germline CDR1 and CDR2: KGHDR and SFDVKD. Trimming took 4 bases from V and 9 from J; bases not matched to a gene: 18. This CDR3 region has 17 residues. The CDR3 sequence is CATSDPGTGPARDAQYF. The CDR3 coding sequence is TGTGCCACCAGTGACCCCGGGACAGGCCCGGCTAGAGATGCCCAGTACTTC.

This clonotype was counted many times. The V call is TRBV20-1, the J call TRBJ2-3, with 9 bases identical to TRBD1. J was trimmed by 1 base and V by 5 bases; bases with no gene match: 7. The CDR3 is made up of 15 amino acids. The V gene's germline CDR1 is DFQATT and CDR2 SNEGSKA (reference sequence). The CDR3 loop is CSADRGKVGTDTQYF. The CDR3 DNA sequence: TGCAGTGCTGACAGGGGGAAGGTGGGCACAGATACGCAGTATTTT.

This clonotype came up a few times. J is TRBJ2-1 and V is TRBV6-2 or TRBV6-3; 9 bases are shared with TRBD2. Germline CDR1 is MNHEY and CDR2 is SVGEGT. There are 16 residues in the CDR3. The V and J ends lost 0 bases and 7 bases, in that order; junction bases with no gene match: 7. The CDR3: CASSYSAGGPGNEQFF. Written as DNA, the CDR3 is TGTGCCAGCAGTTACTCTGCGGGAGGGCCAGGGAATGAGCAGTTCTTC.

This clonotype was recorded at least ten times. The J gene is TRBJ1-5, the V gene TRBV20-1, with D hard to call. CDR1 and CDR2 from the germline V gene are DFQATT and SNEGSKA (reference sequence). The V end lost 2 bases, the J end lost 2 bases, and 10 bases lay between the germline ends. The CDR3 runs to 14 residues. CDR3 loop: CSARKGNGNQPQHF. CDR3 DNA sequence: TGCAGTGCTAGAAAGGGAAACGGCAATCAGCCCCAGCATTTT.

This clonotype came up a few times. The genes are TRBV19 and TRBJ1-2; 10 bases fit TRBD1. Germline CDR1 is LNHDA and CDR2 is SQIVND (reference sequence). V trimming: 7 bases; J trimming: 14 bases; junction bases outside the gene matches: 16. CDR3 length: 14 residues. DNA of the CDR3: TGTGCCAGTATCTACGACCGGGACAGGGGATCCTTTACCTTC. It is translated as CASIYDRDRGSFTF.

The chain recombines TRBV6-1 with TRBJ2-3; TRBD2 aligns across 7 bases. V gave up 6 bases and J gave up 0 bases; unmatched junction bases: 3. The CDR3 has 14 residues. The germline CDR1 and CDR2 sequences are MNHNS and SASEGT. This chain's CDR3 is CASRTRGSTDTQYF. The CDR3 DNA follows: TGTGCCAGCAGAACGCGGGGGAGCACAGATACGCAGTATTTT.

At least ten counts were recorded for this clonotype. The rearrangement joins TRBV28 to TRBJ1-2; 8 nucleotides match TRBD1. Trimming cost V 3 bases and J 8 bases; bases outside gene matches: 5. The germline CDR1 and CDR2 sequences are MDHEN and SYDVKM. There are 13 residues in the CDR3. CDR3 bases: TGTGCCAGCAGTTTTCAGGGGGCATTCGGCTACACCTTC. Protein sequence: CASSFQGAFGYTF.

This clonotype was found many times. V usage is TRBV2 and J usage is TRBJ2-3; D perhaps matches TRBD1 (5 bases). The CDR3 totals 13 residues. Per germline, CDR1 SNHLY and CDR2 FYNNEI. Deletions cut 2 bases from V and 10 bases from J, with 13 bases between. CDR3 amino acids: CASSEFGDRAQYF. DNA for the CDR3: TGTGCCAGCAGTGAATTTGGAGACAGAGCGCAGTATTTT.

This clonotype was observed many times. This sequence joins TRBV29-1 and TRBJ2-5; possible D gene TRBD2, 6 bases. The CDR3 runs 14 residues. V was shortened by 6 bases and J by 5 bases, with 19 bases between the two germline ends. Germline V lookup: CDR1 SQVTM, CDR2 ANQGSEA. The CDR3 DNA reads as TGCAGCGTGGTATTAGCGGAGTTGGTGGAGACCCAGTACTTC. It is translated as CSVVLAELVETQYF.

This clonotype has a count of ten or more. The chain has TRBV29-1 and TRBJ1-1, with D tentatively TRBD1 (6 bases). V dropped 6 bases and J dropped 5 bases, with 16 bases sitting between them. The CDR3 spans 13 residues. In germline, CDR1 is SQVTM, CDR2 ANQGSEA. CDR3 protein: CSVRGPEGTEAFF. The CDR3 nucleotides read TGCAGCGTACGGGGGCCTGAGGGGACTGAAGCTTTCTTT.

This clonotype has just a few counts. This rearrangement joins TRBV6-2 or TRBV6-3 to TRBJ1-5; TRBD1 matches 8 bases. The CDR3 runs 16 residues. Germline V gene lookup returns CDR1 MNHEY and CDR2 SVGEGT. Losses at the gene ends were 4 bases for V and 0 bases for J; bases not matched to a gene: 5. CDR3 in DNA: TGTGCCAGCAGTTCCCGGGACAGGTATAGCAATCAGCCCCAGCATTTT. Its translation is CASSSRDRYSNQPQHF.

Concerning this clonotype: An end of the junction differs from the germline gene, which may be a read error. V is TRBV10-1 and J is TRBJ2-5; D possibly corresponds to TRBD1 (5 bases). Germline V CDR1 and CDR2: WNHNN, SYGVQD (reference sequence). This CDR3 comprises 14 residues. This chain's CDR3 is CTSSDGSGLGTQYF. The CDR3, as DNA: TGCACCAGCTCCGATGGTTCAGGGTTGGGGACCCAGTACTTC.

Ten or more counts support this clonotype. This chain connects TRBV28 to TRBJ2-1, with TRBD2 identical over 7 bases. The J segment lost 8 bases and the V segment lost 2 bases, leaving 9 bases of the junction unmatched. CDR1 is MDHEN, CDR2 SYDVKM, per germline. The CDR3 runs to 15 residues. Written as DNA, the CDR3 is TGTGCCAGCAGTTTACCATCCGCGGGAGACTATGAGCAGTTCTTC. Translation: CASSLPSAGDYEQFF.